A single sample gave rise to the 2 T cell receptor beta chains below, sequenced in a study of T cells in Graves' hyperthyroidism and ophthalmopathy. Amplification of TCR beta CDR3 regions was performed using RNA transcripts as template. The study used the HTBI primer set for a first-round RT-PCR of the TCR CDR3. TCRdb reanalysed the multiplex PCR reads using MiXCR and keeps one entry per CDR3 protein. The data contain about 700,000 distinct CDR3 sequences, approximately 14% of them seen just once; the ten biggest clones take up 9.5% to 13%. Sequencing used blood. The source of these receptors is a woman aged 18-30 years with Graves' hyperthyroidism.

The chain recombines TRBV4-1 with TRBJ1-2; D is ambiguous. Trimming shortened V by 0 bases and J by 4 bases, and 12 bases separated the two germline ends. Germline assignment: CDR1 MGHRA and CDR2 YSYEKL. The CDR3 covers 15 residues. The CDR3 region is CASSQDKGLGYGYTF. The CDR3 nucleotides read TGCGCCAGCAGCCAAGATAAGGGATTGGGCTATGGCTACACCTTC.

The chain couples TRBV4-1 to TRBJ2-5; TRBD2 might be the D (6 bases). V gave up 4 bases and J gave up 5 bases, with 11 bases separating them. The CDR3 is 13 amino acids. Germline values: CDR1 MGHRA, CDR2 YSYEKL. As DNA, the CDR3 is TGCGCCAGCAGCCCGGCGGGACTGGAGACCCAGTACTTC. This gives the protein CASSPAGLETQYF.